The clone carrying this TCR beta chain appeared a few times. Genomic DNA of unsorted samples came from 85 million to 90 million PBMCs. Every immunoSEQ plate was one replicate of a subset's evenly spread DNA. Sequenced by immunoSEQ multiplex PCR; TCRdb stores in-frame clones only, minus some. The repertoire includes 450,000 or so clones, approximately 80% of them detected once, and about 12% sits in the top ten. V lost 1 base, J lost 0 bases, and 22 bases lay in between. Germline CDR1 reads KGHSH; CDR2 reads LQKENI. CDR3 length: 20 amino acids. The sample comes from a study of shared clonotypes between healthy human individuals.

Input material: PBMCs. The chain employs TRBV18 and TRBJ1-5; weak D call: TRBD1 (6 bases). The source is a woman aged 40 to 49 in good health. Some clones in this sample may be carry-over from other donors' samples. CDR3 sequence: CASSPQGPGDLWVSNQPQHF. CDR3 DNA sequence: TGTGCCAGCTCACCACAGGGCCCAGGGGACCTCTGGGTTAGCAATCAGCCCCAGCATTTT. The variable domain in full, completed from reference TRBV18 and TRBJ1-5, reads NAGVMQNPRHLVRRRGQEARLRCSPMKGHSHVYWYRQLPEEGLKFMVYLQKENIIDESGMPKERFSAEFPKEGPSILRIQQVVRGDSAAYFCASSPQGPGDLWVSNQPQHFGDGTRLSIL.